The entry that follows covers one TCR beta chain sequence. This record belongs to a study of cytomegalovirus exposure and HLA in healthy donors. The germline CDR1 and CDR2 sequences are SGHAT and FQNNGV. The CDR3 consists of 15 residues. The V and J ends lost 3 bases and 3 bases, in that order; junction bases with no gene match: 4. Primers: 60 Vbeta forward and 13 Jbeta reverse. The data were produced by immunoSEQ multiplex PCR, yet TCRdb's version contains in-frame clones alone and is incomplete. The data show about 300,000 clones, 86% seen once. This chain connects TRBV11-2 to TRBJ2-7; the match to TRBD1 covers 11 bases. The TCR was taken from a man aged 40-55 years in good health and CMV-seropositive. Sequences were obtained from PBMCs. Here the CDR3 reads CASSFTGTGGYEQYF. The CDR3 bases are TGTGCCAGCAGCTTTACCGGGACAGGGGGCTACGAGCAGTACTTC.